These 18 T cell receptor beta chains were all obtained from the same sample, sequenced in a study of vaccination effects on CD4 cells after COVID-19. The assay was immunoSEQ multiplex PCR, and TCRdb's table has in-frame clones only and misses some. The sample has 45,000 to 55,000 clones; approximately 70% are singletons. Scientists isolated CD4+ T cells after an approximately 10-day culture period ended. Of the BNT162b2 and mRNA-1273 vaccines, participants received two doses of one or the other. Antigens for these TCRs are unknown. Here the sequenced sample was CD4+ T cells from PBMCs cultured without peptide, taken after COVID-19 vaccination. The receptors derive from a human donor who received a COVID-19 vaccine.

The J gene is TRBJ1-2, the V gene TRBV5-1; no definite D call. Germline V gene lookup returns CDR1 SGHRS and CDR2 YFSETQ. The CDR3 covers 12 residues. The germline V and J ends were trimmed by 5 bases and 4 bases, with 9 bases remaining between them. The CDR3 reads CASRQMGYGYTF. CDR3 nucleotides: TGCGCCAGCAGACAGATGGGCTATGGCTACACCTTC.

This clone was counted once. V is TRBV7-9 and J is TRBJ1-1; D uncertain. The CDR3 spans 15 residues. Trimming pared 3 bases from V and 1 base from J, leaving 12 bases between. Per germline, CDR1 SEHNR and CDR2 FQNEAQ (reference sequence). This CDR3 is CASSFSVGRNTEAFF. The CDR3 DNA reads TGTGCCAGCAGCTTTTCCGTTGGCAGGAACACTGAAGCTTTCTTT.

This chain uses TRBV5-4 with TRBJ1-1; possibly TRBD1 for D (6 bases). Germline CDR1 SGHNT, CDR2 YYREEE (reference sequence). V was pared by 2 bases and J by 7 bases, with 15 bases between. This CDR3 contains 14 residues. Written as DNA, the CDR3 is TGTGCCAGCAGCTTACCAGGACAGCACCTTGAAGCTTTCTTT. Translated: CASSLPGQHLEAFF.

V is TRBV5-6 and J is TRBJ2-3; a weak D match, TRBD1 (6 bases). This CDR3 spans 13 amino acids. The germline V gene has CDR1 SGHDT and CDR2 YYEEEE. V was clipped by 1 base and J by 5 bases, with 8 bases between them. The CDR3 region has the DNA TGTGCCAGCAGCTTGAAGGGGGAAGATACGCAGTATTTT. It specifies CASSLKGEDTQYF.

This rearrangement joins TRBV19 to TRBJ2-7, with 10 bases aligning to TRBD2. The V gene's germline CDR1 is LNHDA and CDR2 SQIVND (reference sequence). This CDR3 region has 17 residues. After removal of 1 base from V and 0 bases from J, the junction contained 6 bases not matched to a gene. The CDR3 DNA follows: TGTGCCAGTAGTATAGGCCTAGCGGGGGAACTCTCCTACGAGCAGTACTTC. Amino acid sequence: CASSIGLAGELSYEQYF.

V is TRBV6-4 and J is TRBJ1-3; D not resolved. The V gene's germline CDR1 is MRHNA and CDR2 SNTAGT. The V and J ends lost 4 bases and 3 bases respectively, with 4 bases between them. The CDR3 sequence is 12 residues long. The CDR3 sequence: CASSVGGNTIYF. DNA of the CDR3: TGTGCCAGCAGTGTAGGTGGAAACACCATATATTTT.

The chain couples TRBV12-3 or TRBV12-4 to TRBJ1-2, with TRBD1 identical over 10 bases. The CDR3 has 13 amino acids. J was trimmed by 13 bases and V by 4 bases; bases with no gene match: 9. The CDR3 coding sequence is TGTGCCAGCAGTTACACAGAGACAGGGGGCCGCACCTTC. This sequence encodes CASSYTETGGRTF.

The sample holds a few counts of this clone. This chain joins TRBV20-1 and TRBJ2-7; no definite D call. The CDR3 is made up of 11 amino acids. Germline loops: CDR1 DFQATT, CDR2 SNEGSKA (reference sequence). V lost 2 bases and J lost 4, with 6 bases in between. The CDR3 DNA follows: TGCAGTGCTAGAAACGGGTACGAGCAGTACTTC. Amino acid sequence: CSARNGYEQYF.

The chain combines TRBV24-1 with TRBJ2-2; the D is unclear. Per the germline V gene, CDR1 is KGHDR and CDR2 is SFDVKD. The CDR3 totals 14 residues. V shed 0 bases and J shed 5 bases, with 6 bases lying between them. The CDR3 DNA sequence: TGTGCCACCAGTGATTTGATGGGAACCGGGGAGCTGTTTTTT. Translation: CATSDLMGTGELFF.

The chain joins TRBV6-5 to TRBJ1-4; perhaps TRBD1 as D (6 bases). In germline, CDR1 is MNHEY, CDR2 SVGAGI. V lost 10 bases and J lost 4, with 19 bases in between. The CDR3 is made up of 15 amino acids. The CDR3 here is CATRPRQGFNEKLFF. The CDR3 nucleotides read TGTGCCACCCGCCCGCGCCAGGGGTTTAATGAAAAACTGTTTTTT.

Turning to this clone: Sequence at one end of the junction differs from germline and may be a read error. DNA for the CDR3: TGTGCCAGCAGTAACTCCGGGGCAAATCAGCCCCAGCATTTT. It yields the protein CASSNSGANQPQHF. This chain links TRBV6-5 with TRBJ1-5, with D perhaps TRBD1 (5 bases). The CDR3 spans 14 residues. CDR1 and CDR2 from the germline V gene are MNHEY and SVGAGI.

The V and J genes are TRBV27 and TRBJ2-7; D gene uncertain. CDR3 length: 15 residues. Deletions cut 2 bases from V and 0 bases from J, with 11 bases between. Per germline, CDR1 MNHEY and CDR2 SMNVEV (reference sequence). This chain's CDR3 is CASSLEQAYSYEQYF. CDR3 nucleotide sequence: TGTGCCAGCAGTTTAGAGCAAGCGTACTCCTACGAGCAGTACTTC.

This clone was observed once. V is TRBV10-2 and J is TRBJ2-3, with 8 bases identical to TRBD2. The V gene end was trimmed by 7 bases and the J gene end by 2 bases; junction bases not matched to a gene: 2. The CDR3 length is 13 residues. Looked up from germline, CDR1 is WSHSY and CDR2 is SAAADI. This chain's CDR3 is CASIGRVTDTQYF. The CDR3 coding sequence is TGCGCCAGCATCGGGAGGGTCACAGATACGCAGTATTTT.

V gene TRBV4-2 combines with J gene TRBJ1-2; no reliable D call. The CDR3 contains 19 residues. Trimming took off 5 bases at V and 8 bases at J, with 33 bases between the two ends. CDR1 LGHNA and CDR2 YNFKEQ come from the germline V gene. As DNA, the CDR3 is TGTGCCAGCAGCTCACTTATCGGGTCGGGAGAACGATGGGTAGAGGGCTACACCTTC. Its protein product is CASSSLIGSGERWVEGYTF.

This clone was observed a few times. This chain uses TRBV19 with TRBJ1-2, with D hard to call. The germline gives CDR1 LNHDA, CDR2 SQIVND (reference sequence). Trimming took off 3 bases at V and 6 bases at J, with 17 bases between the two ends. The CDR3 is 15 amino acids. The CDR3 reads CASSMVTTQVDGYTF. CDR3 coding DNA: TGTGCCAGTAGTATGGTGACAACTCAGGTAGATGGCTACACCTTC.

This clone was recorded only once. The chain joins TRBV18 to TRBJ1-2; D gene unclear. Germline V gene lookup returns CDR1 KGHSH and CDR2 LQKENI. The CDR3 contains 13 residues. V was pared by 3 bases and J by 3 bases, with 8 bases between. The CDR3 loop reads CASSPSEDYGYTF. CDR3 nucleotide sequence: TGTGCCAGCTCACCCTCGGAGGACTATGGCTACACCTTC.

The chain links TRBV7-2 to TRBJ2-4; tentative D call: TRBD1 (5 bases). There are 16 residues in the CDR3. V was cut by 5 bases and J by 0 bases, with 14 bases left in between. Germline CDR1 is SGHTA and CDR2 is FQGNSA. The DNA for the CDR3 is TGTGCCAGCAGCGCCGACAGAGCACTAGCCAAAAACATTCAGTACTTC. Its translation: CASSADRALAKNIQYF.

The chain combines TRBV6-5 with TRBJ1-2; D ambiguous. The V gene lost 6 bases and the J gene lost 4 bases, with 12 bases spanning the gap. There are 13 residues in the CDR3. The germline gives CDR1 MNHEY, CDR2 SVGAGI. Written as DNA, the CDR3 is TGTGCCAGCAGACCTGTTTTCCGCTATGGCTACACCTTC. It encodes CASRPVFRYGYTF.